This section outlines one TCR beta chain sequence together with its context. Which antigen it targets is not known. No much larger clone is present one base from it, and per-base qualities are unavailable. TCR CDR3 regions were amplified from genomic DNA by multiplex PCR using the deep immunoSEQ assay. For each cell subset, the extracted genomic DNA was distributed evenly across all wells of several immunoSEQ 96-well plates, and each plate served as one replicate. For sorted subsets, each replicate PCR was loaded with 200 ng genomic DNA, equivalent to 30,000 or so T cell genomes. The purified libraries were quantified using a Qubit 3.0 fluorometer, sized with a Bioanalyzer 2100, and then quantified again using the KAPA Library Quantification kit. Every immunoSEQ 96-well plate was sequenced on a dedicated single-read 150-cycle Illumina NextSeq 550 flow cell. On the authors' methods: Because the immunoSEQ output held only junctional sequences and lacked quality scores, the filtering could not match the filtering applied to full-length reads. Sequences were annotated with PyIR, a Python wrapper for IgBLAST v1.9, using IMGT germline references to assign V/J genes and CDR3. Any read was removed if the V/J assignment was weak (E-value above 1e-6), the CDR3 was missing, or the read contained stop codons, out-of-frame junctions, or ambiguous translated residues. V3J clonotypes were defined as sequences sharing the same inferred V gene, J gene, and CDR3 amino acid sequence. To compute the percentage overlap between repertoires, the number of shared unique clonotypes was divided by the size of the smaller repertoire. Three approaches were used to assess repertoire richness: RTK rarefaction, the Chao1 estimator, and Recon v2.1 estimates of unobserved clonotypes. OLGA was used to compute generation probabilities for all TCRbeta clonotypes that the gDNA method yielded from a few donors. The table was pulled from immuneACCESS by TCRdb, which kept in-frame rearrangements only. Such tables lose some clones; where checked, under half of the loss comes from unresolved V genes, and the rest has no known cause. V and J calls plus clone size are reproduced from that table; the DNA served to infer D and trimming. The table for this sample lists 600,000 to 750,000 clones; 72% of them were counted only once. Of the sample, approximately 1.8% falls within the top ten clones.

The data stem from a study of shared clonotypes between healthy human individuals (dated by TCRdb to about 2020). Context from the whole study: The cohort included three men and a couple of women between 18 and 49 years of age. For each donor, CD4 naive and CD4 memory were each run on three plates, CD8 naive on two plates, and CD8 memory on one plate. To estimate repertoire size and how much clonotypes are shared between individuals, the study performed deep sequencing of blood TCR repertoires from about five healthy adults. To increase sequencing depth and limit assay-specific biases, TCR repertoire library preparation and sequencing were carried out by different laboratories using diverse techniques. Each donor's leukapheresis produced roughly between about 0.9 and 9.5 billion PBMCs. On the study overall, not on this receptor specifically: Rarefaction of sorted-subset datasets indicated incomplete sequencing despite the large sequencing depth. The small number of donors limited the genetic and exposure-history diversity represented. Sampling was restricted to blood, and TCR repertoires in tissues likely differ from the TCR repertoires found in blood. Pairwise subsampling led to the expectation that sequencing depth would affect the degree of clonotype sharing among donors. Estimated clonotype richness was generally larger for naive than for memory subsets. When a few donors were compared, the shared fraction of clonotypes was approximately 5% for naive CD4, 3.5% for naive CD8, 2% to 2.5% for memory CD4, and around 0.37% for memory CD8. Higher generation probabilities were observed for clonotypes shared by all four sorted-subset donors than for non-shared clonotypes.

The donors were healthy, HIV-negative adults who had no recently reported acute infections or vaccinations. Only Caucasian adults living in Nashville, Tennessee, USA were represented among the donors. CD4+ T cells were enriched by magnetic negative selection; naive cells were then positively selected on CD45RA, and the negative fraction formed the memory subset. Blood was collected by leukapheresis, and PBMCs were isolated by Ficoll-Histopaque density gradient centrifugation and then cryopreserved in liquid nitrogen vapor phase. Analytical flow cytometry was used to check the purity and quantity of each magnetically sorted T cell population. Genomic DNA was isolated from each sorted fraction and quantified by UV absorbance on a Nanodrop 2000c. The germline ends are 11 bases apart after V is trimmed by 6 bases and J by 3 bases. Inclusive of the bounding cysteine and phenylalanine, the CDR3 is 12 residues long. The only DNA kept is the CDR3, 36 bases in frame from the first base. From a lookup of the germline V gene (reference sequence), CDR1 and CDR2 are GTSNPN and SVGIG.

Material for sequencing was memory CD4+ T cells sorted from blood. What this sample's cell subset or site label stands for: CD45RA-negative fraction. This sequence uses TRBV30 and TRBJ1-1; the D gene is not confidently resolved. The sequence was collected from a woman aged 25 to 39 in good health. The DNA sequence is as follows: TGTGCCTGCGGCAGTCGATACACTGAAGCTTTCTTT. This sequence encodes CACGSRYTEAFF.